This T cell receptor (beta chain) came from a study of cytomegalovirus exposure and HLA in healthy donors. The germline gives CDR1 MGHRA, CDR2 YSYEKL. CDR3 size: 14 residues. V shed 2 bases and J 4 bases; nucleotides not matched to a gene: 4. About this clone itself: The antigen is not known.

Whole-study results and caveats: Some V segments, TRBV6-2 and TRBV6-3 among them, were indistinguishable and were therefore excluded. It was confirmed in vitro that a few of the CMV-associated chains were specific for CMV antigens.

It was with 60 Vbeta and 13 Jbeta primers that the PCR ran. Sequenced by immunoSEQ multiplex PCR; TCRdb stores in-frame clones only, minus some. The sample has 65,000 to 85,000 clones, about three quarters seen once. The sequence came from a male donor in good health and CMV-seropositive. This chain uses TRBV4-1 with TRBJ2-5; the match to TRBD2 covers 7 bases. The specimen was PBMCs. This CDR3 is CASSQWGGGETQYF. The CDR3 DNA reads as TGCGCCAGCAGCCAATGGGGGGGAGGAGAGACCCAGTACTTC.